The 26 T cell receptor beta chains below were found in one sample sequenced in a study of T cell responses to AZD1222 COVID-19 vaccine. Only in-frame clones appear in the TCRdb table, and some are missing; sequencing was by immunoSEQ multiplex PCR. The sample holds over 150,000 clones, roughly 86% seen once. The input for sequencing was peripheral blood, taken on day 0 of AZD1222 vaccination. These receptors were collected from an adult in good health.

J is TRBJ1-2 and V is TRBV28; no clear D gene. V shed 3 bases and J shed 4 bases, with 18 bases lying between them. CDR1 and CDR2 (germline): MDHEN, SYDVKM. The length of the CDR3 is 16 residues. This CDR3 reads CASSFLLTSSGYGYTF. CDR3 in DNA: TGTGCCAGCAGTTTTCTGCTGACTTCGAGTGGCTATGGCTACACCTTC.

The chain couples TRBV7-3 to TRBJ2-5, with TRBD1 matching over 7 bases. Trimming cost V 4 bases and J 1 base; bases outside gene matches: 9. This CDR3 has 16 residues. CDR1 is SGHTA, CDR2 FQGTGA, per germline. The CDR3 nucleotides read TGTGCCAGCAGCTCCCGAGGGGGCGAACCCCAAGAGACCCAGTACTTC. This codes for CASSSRGGEPQETQYF.

The chain links TRBV7-9 to TRBJ1-5; D call uncertain. In germline, CDR1 is SEHNR, CDR2 FQNEAQ (reference sequence). V lost 2 bases and J lost 8, with 16 bases in between. The CDR3 runs to 15 residues. In DNA form, the CDR3 reads TGTGCCAGCAGCTTATCCCTGGCCGGTCGGGAGCCCCAGCATTTT. It is translated as CASSLSLAGREPQHF.

The chain employs TRBV5-1 and TRBJ2-7; 7 positions match TRBD1. This CDR3 has 13 amino acids. V lost 7 bases, J lost 7 bases, and 11 bases stayed unmatched. Germline V lookup: CDR1 SGHRS, CDR2 YFSETQ. CDR3 region: CASGRQGPAEQYF. The CDR3, as DNA: TGCGCCAGCGGAAGACAGGGACCGGCGGAGCAGTACTTC. The complete variable domain, with remaining parts taken from reference TRBV5-1 and TRBJ2-7, reads KAGVTQTPRYLIKTRGQQVTLSCSPISGHRSVSWYQQTPGQGLQFLFEYFSETQRNKGNFPGRFSGRQFSNSRSEMNVSTLELGDSALYLCASGRQGPAEQYFGPGTRLTVT.

CDR3 nucleotide sequence: TGTGCCAGCAGTTTATCGGCTAGCGGGATCGTGACCGGGGAGCTGTTTTTT. Translating gives CASSLSASGIVTGELFF. The chain is built from TRBV27 and TRBJ2-2, with TRBD2 matching over 9 bases. V gave up 0 bases and J gave up 5 bases; unmatched junction bases: 7. Germline V lookup: CDR1 MNHEY, CDR2 SMNVEV (reference sequence). This CDR3 region has 17 residues.

This sequence joins TRBV7-9 and TRBJ1-2; 8 bases match TRBD1. V gave up 2 bases and J gave up 2 bases; unmatched junction bases: 16. The CDR3 covers 19 residues. Germline V CDR1 and CDR2: SEHNR, FQNEAQ (reference sequence). CDR3 bases: TGTGCCAGCAGCTTATCGGGGACACCTAACAGGGGGTCGAACTATGGCTACACCTTC. Translating gives CASSLSGTPNRGSNYGYTF.

The V call is TRBV7-2, the J call TRBJ2-5; 10 bases are a match to TRBD1. The CDR3 loop spans 14 amino acids. CDR1 is SGHTA and CDR2 is FQGNSA in the germline V gene. V trimming: 4 bases; J trimming: 4 bases; junction bases outside the gene matches: 3. CDR3 protein: CASSSGQGGETQYF. The CDR3 DNA is TGTGCCAGCAGCTCAGGACAGGGGGGAGAGACCCAGTACTTC.

J is TRBJ2-4 and V is TRBV10-1; the match to TRBD1 covers 10 bases. The CDR3 totals 16 residues. Germline-derived CDR1 and CDR2 are WNHNN and SYGVQD (reference sequence). J gave up 3 bases and V 8 bases, and 10 bases lay outside the gene matches. The CDR3 reads CASGRQGARIKNIQYF. The DNA for the CDR3 is TGCGCCAGCGGAAGACAGGGGGCTCGAATCAAAAACATTCAGTACTTC.

The sample holds a few counts of this clone. The rearrangement links TRBV2 to TRBJ2-7, with TRBD2 matching 7 bases. V lost 5 bases, J lost 5 bases, and 12 bases stayed unmatched. There are 15 residues in the CDR3. The germline CDR1 and CDR2 sequences are SNHLY and FYNNEI. In DNA form, the CDR3 reads TGTGCCAGCAGTCTGAGTCAGGTAGCGGGCCACGAGCAGTACTTC. Its translation is CASSLSQVAGHEQYF. The entire variable domain, with the rest obtained from reference TRBV2 and TRBJ2-7, is as follows: EPEVTQTPSHQVTQMGQEVILRCVPISNHLYFYWYRQILGQKVEFLVSFYNNEISEKSEIFDDQFSVERPDGSNFTLKIRSTKLEDSAMYFCASSLSQVAGHEQYFGPGTRLTVT.

This clone was observed a single time. This chain uses TRBV5-1 with TRBJ2-5, with TRBD1 matching over 8 bases. Unmatched junction bases numbered 5, after V lost 0 bases and J lost 7 bases. This CDR3 is 14 amino acids long. Germline V CDR1 and CDR2: SGHRS, YFSETQ. The CDR3 loop is CASSLGQGTRTQYF. Written as DNA, the CDR3 is TGCGCCAGCAGCTTGGGACAGGGGACGCGGACCCAGTACTTC.

The CDR3 DNA reads TGTGCCAGCAGTTACCTAGGTGGCAGGGGGAACACTGAAGCTTTCTTT. Translated: CASSYLGGRGNTEAFF. J is TRBJ1-1 and V is TRBV6-2 or TRBV6-3, with a possible D match to TRBD1 (6 bases). CDR3 length: 16 amino acids. In germline, CDR1 is MNHEY, CDR2 SVGEGT. Trimming took 2 bases from V and 1 from J, leaving 14 bases between them.

This chain joins TRBV6-1 and TRBJ1-6; a weak D match, TRBD1 (5 bases). This CDR3 is built from 16 residues. V gave up 3 bases and J gave up 4 bases, with 13 bases separating them. Germline V lookup: CDR1 MNHNS, CDR2 SASEGT. As DNA, the CDR3 is TGTGCCAGCAGTGAGTCAGGGCTGAGGTATAATTCACCCCTCCACTTT. This gives the protein CASSESGLRYNSPLHF.

The chain combines TRBV6-2 or TRBV6-3 with TRBJ2-7; the D is unclear. The germline V and J ends were trimmed by 0 bases and 0 bases, with 9 bases remaining between them. The germline CDR1 and CDR2 sequences are MNHEY and SVGEGT. The CDR3 extends over 15 amino acids. Here the CDR3 DNA reads TGTGCCAGCAGTTACTCGTACGGATACTCCTACGAGCAGTACTTC. Its protein is CASSYSYGYSYEQYF.

The chain recombines TRBV15 with TRBJ1-1; D is undetermined. Trimming left V 3 bases short and J 7 bases short, with 18 bases between. The CDR3 totals 15 residues. The germline V gene encodes CDR1 LNHNV and CDR2 YYDKDF (reference sequence). The CDR3 protein is CATSSELGPVGEAFF. CDR3 DNA: TGTGCCACCAGCAGTGAACTAGGCCCTGTGGGTGAAGCTTTCTTT. Together with reference TRBV15 and TRBJ1-1, the CDR3 gives the full variable domain: DAMVIQNPRYQVTQFGKPVTLSCSQTLNHNVMYWYQQKSSQAPKLLFHYYDKDFNNEADTPDNFQSRRPNTSFCFLDIRSPGLGDTAMYLCATSSELGPVGEAFFGQGTRLTVV.

The chain has TRBV13 and TRBJ1-1; the D is unclear. CDR1 PRHDT and CDR2 FYEKMQ come from the germline V gene (reference sequence). V was pared by 1 base and J by 4 bases, with 10 bases between. The CDR3 runs to 14 residues. The CDR3 sequence is CASSLVRKGTEAFF. The CDR3 DNA is TGTGCCAGCAGCTTAGTACGAAAGGGCACTGAAGCTTTCTTT.

V and J are TRBV28 and TRBJ2-2; D uncertain. Germline V gene sequence: CDR1 MDHEN, CDR2 SYDVKM. V lost 6 bases, J lost 0 bases, and 11 bases lay in between. CDR3 length: 15 amino acids. This CDR3 is CASSSGRTNTGELFF. CDR3 DNA sequence: TGTGCCAGCAGCTCCGGACGTACGAACACCGGGGAGCTGTTTTTT.

The chain links TRBV19 to TRBJ2-3, with 7 bases lining up with TRBD1. This CDR3 contains 15 residues. The ends lost 6 bases at V and 2 bases at J; junction bases unmatched: 8. CDR1 is LNHDA, CDR2 SQIVND, per germline (reference sequence). CDR3 sequence reads: CASRRRQGSTDTQYF. Here the CDR3 DNA reads TGTGCCAGTAGAAGGAGACAGGGTTCCACAGATACGCAGTATTTT.

This chain uses TRBV7-6 with TRBJ2-7, with 8 bases aligning to TRBD1. The germline V gene encodes CDR1 SGHVS and CDR2 FNYEAQ. V gave up 4 bases and J gave up 0 bases; unmatched junction bases: 5. The CDR3 loop spans 15 amino acids. The DNA of the CDR3 is TGTGCCAGCAGCTCAAGGACAGGGAGCTCCTACGAGCAGTACTTC. Amino acid sequence: CASSSRTGSSYEQYF.

The gene calls are TRBV2 and TRBJ1-3; tentative D call: TRBD1 (6 bases). Germline V gives CDR1 SNHLY, CDR2 FYNNEI. V lost 3 bases, J lost 2 bases, and 11 bases lay in between. The CDR3 spans 15 residues. The CDR3 loop reads CASSDQGRAGNTIYF. The CDR3 DNA reads TGTGCCAGCAGTGACCAGGGGAGGGCTGGAAACACCATATATTTT.

The CDR3 sequence is CASSLAGTGNQPQHF. CDR3 nucleotide sequence: TGTGCCAGCAGCTTGGCCGGGACAGGGAATCAGCCCCAGCATTTT. This chain connects TRBV7-2 to TRBJ1-5, with 9 bases lining up with TRBD1. V dropped 3 bases and J dropped 4; count of bases not matched to a gene: 4. The CDR3 totals 15 residues. Germline V CDR1 and CDR2: SGHTA, FQGNSA.

The V gene is TRBV29-1, the J gene TRBJ1-2, with D maybe TRBD1 (6 bases). Per the germline V gene, CDR1 is SQVTM and CDR2 is ANQGSEA. CDR3 size: 15 residues. V gave up 2 bases and J gave up 4 bases, with 17 bases separating them. The CDR3 protein is CSVEKIDRLRYGYTF. Written as DNA, the CDR3 is TGCAGCGTTGAAAAAATCGACAGGTTGCGCTATGGCTACACCTTC.

This clone was counted between two and nine times. The genes are TRBV5-1 and TRBJ1-4; D perhaps matches TRBD1 (5 bases). Trimming stripped 3 bases from V and 8 bases from J, with 14 bases between. This CDR3 is 14 amino acids long. Germline lookup yields CDR1 SGHRS and CDR2 YFSETQ. The CDR3 DNA sequence: TGCGCCAGCAGCTGGGGGGAGGGAGGCGAAAAACTGTTTTTT. It codes for CASSWGEGGEKLFF.

This clone has a handful of counts. The chain couples TRBV28 to TRBJ2-2; a possible D gene is TRBD1 (6 bases). Germline lookup yields CDR1 MDHEN and CDR2 SYDVKM. Trimming took 1 base from V and 5 from J, leaving 11 bases between them. The CDR3 consists of 15 residues. DNA for the CDR3: TGTGCCAGCAGTTTATCAGGGGTGACGACCGGGGAGCTGTTTTTT. Protein sequence: CASSLSGVTTGELFF.

The chain combines TRBV29-1 with TRBJ1-2, with D perhaps TRBD1 (5 bases). The CDR3 sequence is 11 residues long. V was trimmed by 7 bases and J by 6 bases, leaving 12 bases between them. Germline CDR1 SQVTM, CDR2 ANQGSEA. The CDR3 protein is CSGTTADGYTF. CDR3 bases: TGCAGCGGTACGACAGCAGATGGCTACACCTTC.

The CDR3 bases are TGTGCCAGCAGCCTCCGGTCGGGACAGGGCAGCGATGAGCAGTTCTTC. This codes for CASSLRSGQGSDEQFF. The chain is built from TRBV7-2 and TRBJ2-1; 9 positions match TRBD1. The CDR3 contains 16 residues. J was trimmed by 8 bases and V by 5 bases; bases with no gene match: 13. Germline loops: CDR1 SGHTA, CDR2 FQGNSA.

In its sample, this clone was seen once. The chain couples TRBV11-2 to TRBJ2-3, with unresolved D. Germline-derived CDR1 and CDR2 are SGHAT and FQNNGV. V lost 3 bases and J 2 bases, leaving 9 bases between the germline ends. The length of the CDR3 is 14 residues. CDR3 in DNA: TGTGCCAGCAGCTTTCCGGCCACCACAGATACGCAGTATTTT. Protein: CASSFPATTDTQYF.